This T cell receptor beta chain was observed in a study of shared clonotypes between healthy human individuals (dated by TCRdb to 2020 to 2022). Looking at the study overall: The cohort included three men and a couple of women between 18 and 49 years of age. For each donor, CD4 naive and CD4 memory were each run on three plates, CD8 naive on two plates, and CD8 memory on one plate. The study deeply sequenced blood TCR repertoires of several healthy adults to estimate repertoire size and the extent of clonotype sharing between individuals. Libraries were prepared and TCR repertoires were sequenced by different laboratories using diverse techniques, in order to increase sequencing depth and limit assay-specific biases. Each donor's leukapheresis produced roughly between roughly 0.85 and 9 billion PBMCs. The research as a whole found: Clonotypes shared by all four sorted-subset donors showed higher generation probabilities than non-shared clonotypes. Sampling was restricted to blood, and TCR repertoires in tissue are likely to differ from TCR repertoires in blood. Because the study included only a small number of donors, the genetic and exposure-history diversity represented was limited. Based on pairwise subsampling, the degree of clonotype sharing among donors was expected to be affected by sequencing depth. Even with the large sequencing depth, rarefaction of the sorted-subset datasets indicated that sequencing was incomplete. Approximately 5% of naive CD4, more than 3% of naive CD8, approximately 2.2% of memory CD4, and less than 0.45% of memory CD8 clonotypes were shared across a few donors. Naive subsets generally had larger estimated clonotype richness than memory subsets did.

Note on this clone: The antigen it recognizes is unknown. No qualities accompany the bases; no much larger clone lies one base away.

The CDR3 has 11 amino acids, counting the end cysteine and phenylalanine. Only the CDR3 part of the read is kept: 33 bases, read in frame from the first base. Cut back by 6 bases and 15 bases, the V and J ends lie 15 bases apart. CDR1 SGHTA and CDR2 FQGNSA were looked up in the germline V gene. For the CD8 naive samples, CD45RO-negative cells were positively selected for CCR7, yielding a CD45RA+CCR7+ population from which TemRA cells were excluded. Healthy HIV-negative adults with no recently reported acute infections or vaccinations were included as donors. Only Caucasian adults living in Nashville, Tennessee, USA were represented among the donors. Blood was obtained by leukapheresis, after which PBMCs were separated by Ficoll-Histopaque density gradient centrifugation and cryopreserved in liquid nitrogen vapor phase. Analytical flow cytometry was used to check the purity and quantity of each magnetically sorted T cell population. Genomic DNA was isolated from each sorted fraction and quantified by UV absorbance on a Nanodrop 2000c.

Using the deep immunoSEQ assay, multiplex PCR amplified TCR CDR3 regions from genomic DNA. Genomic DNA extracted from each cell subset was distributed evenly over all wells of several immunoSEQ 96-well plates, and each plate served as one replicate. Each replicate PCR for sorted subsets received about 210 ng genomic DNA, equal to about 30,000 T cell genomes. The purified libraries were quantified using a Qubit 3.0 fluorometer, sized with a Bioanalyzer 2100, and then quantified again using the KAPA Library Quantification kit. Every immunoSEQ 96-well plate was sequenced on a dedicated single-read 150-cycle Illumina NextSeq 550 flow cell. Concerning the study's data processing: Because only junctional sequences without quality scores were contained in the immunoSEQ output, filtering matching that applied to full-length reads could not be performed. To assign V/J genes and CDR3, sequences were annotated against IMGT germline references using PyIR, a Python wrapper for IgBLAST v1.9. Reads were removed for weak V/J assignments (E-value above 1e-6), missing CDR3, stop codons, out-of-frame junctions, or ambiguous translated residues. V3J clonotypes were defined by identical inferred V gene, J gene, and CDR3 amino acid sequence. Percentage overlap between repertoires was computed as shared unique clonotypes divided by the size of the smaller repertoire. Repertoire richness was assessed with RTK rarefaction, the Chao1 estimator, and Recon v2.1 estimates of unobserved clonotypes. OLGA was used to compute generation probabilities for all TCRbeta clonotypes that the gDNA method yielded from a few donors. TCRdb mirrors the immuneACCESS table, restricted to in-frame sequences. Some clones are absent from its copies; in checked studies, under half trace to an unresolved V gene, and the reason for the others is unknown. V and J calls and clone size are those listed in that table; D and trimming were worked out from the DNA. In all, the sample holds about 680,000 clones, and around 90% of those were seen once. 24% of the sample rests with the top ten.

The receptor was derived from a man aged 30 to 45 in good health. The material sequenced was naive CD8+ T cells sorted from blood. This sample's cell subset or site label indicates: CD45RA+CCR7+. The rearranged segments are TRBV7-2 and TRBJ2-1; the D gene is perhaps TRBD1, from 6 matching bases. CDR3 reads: CASSFHRVSFF. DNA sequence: TGTGCCAGCAGTTTCCACAGGGTGTCGTTCTTC.